This T cell receptor beta chain is drawn from a study of blood T cells in healthy people across ages. Overall study findings and caveats: Versus aged donors, long-lived donors had higher diversity and more naive CD4+ cells.

Primers used in a second PCR of roughly 7 to 12 cycles were a sample-barcoded 5' primer and a J-beta primer mix. TCRdb itself ran the 5' RACE reads through MiXCR, one entry per CDR3 protein. The sample consists of 650,000 to 800,000 distinct CDR3 sequences, around 42% of them appearing once. Isolated per sample were at least 6 million PBMCs. This clonotype was seen a handful of times. As yet, its antigen is unknown. The germline V and J ends were trimmed by 6 bases and 1 base, with 11 bases remaining between them. This CDR3 comprises 14 residues. The J gene is TRBJ2-3, the V gene TRBV12-3 or TRBV12-4; D uncertain. This receptor was identified in a man between 60 and 75 years old in good health. Sequenced input: blood. This chain's CDR3 is CASRWGIGTDTQYF. CDR3 nucleotides: TGTGCCAGCAGGTGGGGTATAGGCACAGATACGCAGTATTTT.